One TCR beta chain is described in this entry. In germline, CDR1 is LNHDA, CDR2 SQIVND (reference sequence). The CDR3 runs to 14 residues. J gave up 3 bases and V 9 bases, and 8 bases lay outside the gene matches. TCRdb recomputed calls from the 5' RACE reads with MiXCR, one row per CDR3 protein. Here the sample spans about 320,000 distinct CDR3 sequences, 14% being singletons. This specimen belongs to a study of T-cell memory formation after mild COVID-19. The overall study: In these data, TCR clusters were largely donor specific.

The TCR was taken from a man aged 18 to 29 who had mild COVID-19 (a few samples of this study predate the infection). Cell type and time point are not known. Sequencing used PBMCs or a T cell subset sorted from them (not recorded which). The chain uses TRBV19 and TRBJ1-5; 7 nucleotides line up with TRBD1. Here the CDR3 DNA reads TGTGCCAGCCGATCGACAGGGACCAATCAGCCCCAGCATTTT. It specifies CASRSTGTNQPQHF.